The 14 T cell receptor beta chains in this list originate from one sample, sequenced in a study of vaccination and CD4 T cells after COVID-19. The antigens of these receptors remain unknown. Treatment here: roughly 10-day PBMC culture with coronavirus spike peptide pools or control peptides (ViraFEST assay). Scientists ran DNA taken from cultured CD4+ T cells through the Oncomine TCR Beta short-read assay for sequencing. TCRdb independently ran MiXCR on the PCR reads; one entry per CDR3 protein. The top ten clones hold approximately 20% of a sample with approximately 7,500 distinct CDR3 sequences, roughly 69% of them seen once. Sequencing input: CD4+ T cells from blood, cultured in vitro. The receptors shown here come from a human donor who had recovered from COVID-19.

The CDR3 region has the DNA TGTGCCAGCAAACCGGGGACAGGCCGCGGGGAGCTGTTTTTT. This translates into CASKPGTGRGELFF. J is TRBJ2-2 and V is TRBV9; 8 bases line up with TRBD1. There are 14 residues in the CDR3. Germline V CDR1 and CDR2: SGDLS, YYNGEE. The ends lost 6 bases at V and 7 bases at J; junction bases unmatched: 8. Filled out from reference TRBV9 and TRBJ2-2, the complete variable domain reads DSGVTQTPKHLITATGQRVTLRCSPRSGDLSVYWYQQSLDQGLQFLIQYYNGEERAKGNILERFSAQQFPDLHSELNLSSLELGDSALYFCASKPGTGRGELFFGEGSRLTVL.

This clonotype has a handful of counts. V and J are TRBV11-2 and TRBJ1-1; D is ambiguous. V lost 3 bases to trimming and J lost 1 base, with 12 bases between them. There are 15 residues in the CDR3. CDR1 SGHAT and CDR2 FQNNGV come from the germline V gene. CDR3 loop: CASSLYRFPNTEAFF. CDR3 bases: TGTGCCAGCAGCTTGTACAGATTTCCGAACACTGAAGCTTTCTTT. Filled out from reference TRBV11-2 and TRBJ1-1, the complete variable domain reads EAGVAQSPRYKIIEKRQSVAFWCNPISGHATLYWYQQILGQGPKLLIQFQNNGVVDDSQLPKDRFSAERLKGVDSTLKIQPAKLEDSAVYLCASSLYRFPNTEAFFGQGTRLTVV.

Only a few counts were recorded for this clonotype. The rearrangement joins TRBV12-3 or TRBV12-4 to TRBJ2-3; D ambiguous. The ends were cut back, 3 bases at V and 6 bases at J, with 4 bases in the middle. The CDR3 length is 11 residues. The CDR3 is CASSLVDTQYF. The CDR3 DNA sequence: TGTGCCAGCAGTTTGGTGGATACGCAGTATTTT.

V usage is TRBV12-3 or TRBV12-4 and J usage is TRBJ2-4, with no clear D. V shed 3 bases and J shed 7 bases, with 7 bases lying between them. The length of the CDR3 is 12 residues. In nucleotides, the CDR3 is TGTGCCAGCAGTTTCAGTAGGAACATTCAGTACTTC. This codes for CASSFSRNIQYF.

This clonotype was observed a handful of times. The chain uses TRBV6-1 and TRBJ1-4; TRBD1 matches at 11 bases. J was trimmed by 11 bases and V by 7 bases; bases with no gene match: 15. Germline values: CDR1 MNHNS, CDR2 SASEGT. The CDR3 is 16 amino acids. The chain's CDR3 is CASTQFLGQGANKLFF. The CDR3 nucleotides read TGTGCCAGCACCCAGTTCCTAGGACAGGGGGCCAATAAACTGTTTTTT.

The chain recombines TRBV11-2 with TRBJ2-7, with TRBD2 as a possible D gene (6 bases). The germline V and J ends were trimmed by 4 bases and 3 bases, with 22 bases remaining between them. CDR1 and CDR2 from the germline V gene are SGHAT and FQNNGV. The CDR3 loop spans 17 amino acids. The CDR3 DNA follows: TGTGCCAGCAGCTGGGAAAGGGAGGACCTCCCTCGCTACGAGCAGTACTTC. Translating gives CASSWEREDLPRYEQYF.

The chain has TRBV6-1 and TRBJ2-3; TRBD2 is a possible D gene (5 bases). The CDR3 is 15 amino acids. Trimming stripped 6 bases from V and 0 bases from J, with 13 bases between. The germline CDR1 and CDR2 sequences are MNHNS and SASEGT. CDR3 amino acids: CASRPRGSSTDTQYF. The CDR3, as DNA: TGTGCCAGCAGGCCACGGGGATCTAGCACAGATACGCAGTATTTT.

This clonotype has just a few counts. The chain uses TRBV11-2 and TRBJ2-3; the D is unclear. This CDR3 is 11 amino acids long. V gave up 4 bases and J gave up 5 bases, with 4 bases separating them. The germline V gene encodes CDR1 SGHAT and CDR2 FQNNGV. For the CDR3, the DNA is TGTGCCAGCAGCTCGGGAGATACGCAGTATTTT. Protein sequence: CASSSGDTQYF. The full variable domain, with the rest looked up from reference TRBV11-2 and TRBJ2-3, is EAGVAQSPRYKIIEKRQSVAFWCNPISGHATLYWYQQILGQGPKLLIQFQNNGVVDDSQLPKDRFSAERLKGVDSTLKIQPAKLEDSAVYLCASSSGDTQYFGPGTRLTVL.

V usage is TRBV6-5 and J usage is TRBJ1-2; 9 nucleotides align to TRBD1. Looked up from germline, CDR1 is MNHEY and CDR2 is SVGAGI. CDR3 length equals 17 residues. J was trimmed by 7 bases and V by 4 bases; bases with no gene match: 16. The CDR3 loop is CASSSRGQGGYPLGYTF. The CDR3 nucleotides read TGTGCCAGCAGTTCCCGGGGACAGGGCGGATACCCCCTTGGCTACACCTTC.

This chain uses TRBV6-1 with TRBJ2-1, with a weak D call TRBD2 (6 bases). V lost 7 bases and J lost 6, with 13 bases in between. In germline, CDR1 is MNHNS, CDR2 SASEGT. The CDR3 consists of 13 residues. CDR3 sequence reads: CASTQWGVNEQFF. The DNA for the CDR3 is TGTGCCAGCACCCAATGGGGGGTCAATGAGCAGTTCTTC.

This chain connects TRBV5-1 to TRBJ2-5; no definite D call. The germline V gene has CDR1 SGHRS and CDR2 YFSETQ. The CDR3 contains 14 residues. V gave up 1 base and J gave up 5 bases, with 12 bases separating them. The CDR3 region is CASSLMTPSETQYF. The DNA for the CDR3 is TGCGCCAGCAGCTTGATGACACCTTCGGAGACCCAGTACTTC.

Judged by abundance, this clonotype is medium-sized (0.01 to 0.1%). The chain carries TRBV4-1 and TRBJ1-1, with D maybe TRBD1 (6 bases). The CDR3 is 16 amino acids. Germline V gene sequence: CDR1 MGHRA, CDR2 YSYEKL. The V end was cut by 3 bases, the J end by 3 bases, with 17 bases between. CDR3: CASSQELQGGYTEAFF. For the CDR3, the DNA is TGCGCCAGCAGCCAGGAGCTACAGGGAGGTTACACTGAAGCTTTCTTT.

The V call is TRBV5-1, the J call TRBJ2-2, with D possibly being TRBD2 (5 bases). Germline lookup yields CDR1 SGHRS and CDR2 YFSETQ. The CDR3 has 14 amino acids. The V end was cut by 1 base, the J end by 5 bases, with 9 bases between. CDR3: CASSLFRGTGELFF. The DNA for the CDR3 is TGCGCCAGCAGCTTGTTTCGGGGAACCGGGGAGCTGTTTTTT.

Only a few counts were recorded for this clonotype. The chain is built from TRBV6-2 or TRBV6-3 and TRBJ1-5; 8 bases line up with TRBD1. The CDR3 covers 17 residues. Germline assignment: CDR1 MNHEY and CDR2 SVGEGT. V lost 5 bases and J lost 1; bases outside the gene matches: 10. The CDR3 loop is CASSRTGFGLSNQPQHF. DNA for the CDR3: TGTGCCAGCAGTCGGACAGGGTTTGGGTTAAGCAATCAGCCCCAGCATTTT.